Below are 8 T cell receptor beta chains sequenced from a single sample in a study of shared clonotypes between healthy human individuals (TCRdb year 2020). Library prep was done by the immunoSEQ multiplex PCR assay. Drawn from immuneACCESS, this table holds only the in-frame rearrangements with V and J called that TCRdb kept. Clones are partly lost; checked studies trace under half to an unresolved V gene and leave the rest unexplained. The sample profile shows 850,000 to 1,200,000 clones; approximately 72% of them were found once. The ten largest clones capture approximately 1.3% of the sample. Sequencing was performed on memory CD4+ T cells sorted from blood. The sample's cell subset or site label is to be understood as: CD45RA-negative fraction. Receptors were obtained from a man younger than 30 in good health.

CDR3 protein: CASSLAGGAGQPQHF. Written as DNA, the CDR3 is TGTGCCAGCAGCTTGGCAGGGGGCGCTGGTCAGCCCCAGCATTTT. The V call is TRBV5-6, the J call TRBJ1-5; 8 bases agree with TRBD1. V lost 0 bases, J lost 6 bases, and 5 bases stayed unmatched. The CDR3 is 15 amino acids. Per germline, CDR1 SGHDT and CDR2 YYEEEE.

This chain joins TRBV2 and TRBJ2-1, with TRBD2 matching over 10 bases. V lost 8 bases to trimming and J lost 0 bases; unmatched junction nucleotides: 10. The V gene's germline CDR1 is SNHLY and CDR2 FYNNEI. The CDR3 has 17 residues. CDR3 loop: CASQGGAGGLSYNEQFF. For the CDR3, the DNA is TGTGCCAGCCAAGGTGGAGCGGGGGGGCTCTCCTACAATGAGCAGTTCTTC.

For this clone: Other DNA sequences from this sample encode an identical CDR3 as well. The V gene is TRBV30, the J gene TRBJ2-7; D is undetermined. V lost 2 bases to trimming and J lost 0 bases, with 8 bases between them. CDR3 size: 13 residues. CDR1 is GTSNPN and CDR2 is SVGIG in the germline V gene (reference sequence). CDR3 sequence: CAWSKPPSYEQYF. CDR3 bases: TGTGCCTGGAGTAAGCCACCCTCCTACGAGCAGTACTTC.

This chain links TRBV9 with TRBJ1-4; D call uncertain. This CDR3 has 15 residues. V was pared by 1 base and J by 4 bases, with 11 bases between. From germline, CDR1 is SGDLS and CDR2 YYNGEE. The CDR3, as DNA: TGTGCCAGCAGCGTAAGTCCGGGGATTAATGAAAAACTGTTTTTT. Its protein is CASSVSPGINEKLFF.

The chain is built from TRBV5-4 and TRBJ1-2, with D hard to call. Germline CDR1 reads SGHNT; CDR2 reads YYREEE (reference sequence). The CDR3 is made up of 13 amino acids. The V end was cut by 2 bases, the J end by 5 bases, with 10 bases between. DNA for the CDR3: TGTGCCAGCAGCTTTACAGCCTATTATGGCTACACCTTC. It codes for CASSFTAYYGYTF.

The J gene is TRBJ1-3, the V gene TRBV5-8; D call uncertain. CDR1 SGHTS and CDR2 YDEGEE come from the germline V gene. V lost 0 bases, J lost 0 bases, and 4 bases lay in between. CDR3 length equals 14 residues. The CDR3 bases are TGTGCCAGCAGCTTGGAGTTCTCTGGAAACACCATATATTTT. Amino acids: CASSLEFSGNTIYF.

The chain recombines TRBV6-6 with TRBJ2-7, with a possible D match to TRBD2 (5 bases). Trimming removed 0 bases from V and 2 bases from J, with 14 bases in between. The CDR3 consists of 16 residues. Per germline, CDR1 MNHNY and CDR2 SVGAGI (reference sequence). The CDR3 DNA reads TGTGCCAGCAGTTACTCGGCGGACTCCCAGACCTACGAGCAGTACTTC. Residues: CASSYSADSQTYEQYF.

V gene TRBV30 combines with J gene TRBJ1-1, with no clear D. CDR1 and CDR2 (germline): GTSNPN, SVGIG (reference sequence). Trimming removed 0 bases from V and 7 bases from J, with 9 bases in between. CDR3 size: 12 residues. CDR3 DNA: TGTGCCTGGAGTGTAACGCAGAGTGAAGCTTTCTTT. This translates into CAWSVTQSEAFF.